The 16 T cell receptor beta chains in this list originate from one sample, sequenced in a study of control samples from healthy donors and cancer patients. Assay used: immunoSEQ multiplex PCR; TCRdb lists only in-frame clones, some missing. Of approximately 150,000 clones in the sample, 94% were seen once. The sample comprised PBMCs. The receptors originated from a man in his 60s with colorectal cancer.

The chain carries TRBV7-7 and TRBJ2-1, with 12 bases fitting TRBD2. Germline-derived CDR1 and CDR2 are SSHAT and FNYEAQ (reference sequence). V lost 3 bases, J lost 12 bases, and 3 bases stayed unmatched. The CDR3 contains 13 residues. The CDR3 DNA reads TGTGCCAGCAGCTTCTCGACTAGCGGGGGGCAGTTCTTC. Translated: CASSFSTSGGQFF. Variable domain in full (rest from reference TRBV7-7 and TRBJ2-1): GAGVSQSPRYKVTKRGQDVTLRCDPISSHATLYWYQQALGQGPEFLTYFNYEAQPDKSGLPSDRFSAERPEGSISTLTIQRTEQRDSAMYRCASSFSTSGGQFFGPGTRLTVL.

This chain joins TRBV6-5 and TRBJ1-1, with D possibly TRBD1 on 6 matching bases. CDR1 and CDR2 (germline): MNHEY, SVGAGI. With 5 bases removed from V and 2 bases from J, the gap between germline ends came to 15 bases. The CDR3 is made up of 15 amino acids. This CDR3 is CASSTPGTSNTEAFF. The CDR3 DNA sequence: TGTGCCAGCAGTACCCCCGGGACAAGCAACACTGAAGCTTTCTTT.

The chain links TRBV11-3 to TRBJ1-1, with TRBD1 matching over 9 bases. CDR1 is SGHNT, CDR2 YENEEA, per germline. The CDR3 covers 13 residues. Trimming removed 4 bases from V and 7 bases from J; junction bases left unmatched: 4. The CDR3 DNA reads TGTGCCAGCAGCTCCGGGACAGGGCTTGAAGCTTTCTTT. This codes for CASSSGTGLEAFF.

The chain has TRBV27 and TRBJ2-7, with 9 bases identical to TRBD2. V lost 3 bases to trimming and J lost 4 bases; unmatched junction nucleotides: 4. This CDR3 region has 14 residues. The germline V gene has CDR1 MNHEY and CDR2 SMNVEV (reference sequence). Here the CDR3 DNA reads TGTGCCAGCAGTTTTAGCGGGGGCCCATACGAGCAGTACTTC. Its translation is CASSFSGGPYEQYF.

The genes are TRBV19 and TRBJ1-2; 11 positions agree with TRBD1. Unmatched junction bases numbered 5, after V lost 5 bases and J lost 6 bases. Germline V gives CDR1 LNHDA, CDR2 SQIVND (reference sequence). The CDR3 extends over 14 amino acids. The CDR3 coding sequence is TGTGCCAGTAGTCCAGGACAGGGGGCTAATGGCTACACCTTC. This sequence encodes CASSPGQGANGYTF.

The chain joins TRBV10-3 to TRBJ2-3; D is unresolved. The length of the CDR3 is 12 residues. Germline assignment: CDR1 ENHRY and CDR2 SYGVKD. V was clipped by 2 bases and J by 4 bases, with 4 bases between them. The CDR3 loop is CAISERADTQYF. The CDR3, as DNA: TGTGCCATCAGTGAGCGCGCAGATACGCAGTATTTT.

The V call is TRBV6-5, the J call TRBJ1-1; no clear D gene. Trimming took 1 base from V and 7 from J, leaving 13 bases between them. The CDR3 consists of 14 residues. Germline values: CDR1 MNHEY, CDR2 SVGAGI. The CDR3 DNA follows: TGTGCCAGCAGTTACTTGGAAGGTCGGGGTGAAGCTTTCTTT. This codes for CASSYLEGRGEAFF.

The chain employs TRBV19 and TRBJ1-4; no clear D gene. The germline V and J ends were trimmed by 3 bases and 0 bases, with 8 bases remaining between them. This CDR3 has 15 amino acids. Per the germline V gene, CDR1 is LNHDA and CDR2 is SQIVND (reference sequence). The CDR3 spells CASSMGTSTNEKLFF. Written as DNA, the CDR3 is TGTGCCAGTAGTATGGGAACTTCAACTAATGAAAAACTGTTTTTT.

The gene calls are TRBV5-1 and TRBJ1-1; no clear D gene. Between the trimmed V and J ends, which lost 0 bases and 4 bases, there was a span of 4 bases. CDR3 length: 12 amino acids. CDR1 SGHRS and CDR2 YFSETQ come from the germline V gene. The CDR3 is CASSLVGTEAFF. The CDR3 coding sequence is TGCGCCAGCAGCTTGGTGGGCACTGAAGCTTTCTTT.

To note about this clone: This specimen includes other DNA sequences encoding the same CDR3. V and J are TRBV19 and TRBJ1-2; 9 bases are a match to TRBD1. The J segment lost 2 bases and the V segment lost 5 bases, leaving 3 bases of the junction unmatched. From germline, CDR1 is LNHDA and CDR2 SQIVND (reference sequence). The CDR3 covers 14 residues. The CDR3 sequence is CASSPGQGNYGYTF. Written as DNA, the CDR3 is TGTGCCAGTAGTCCGGGACAGGGCAACTATGGCTACACCTTC.

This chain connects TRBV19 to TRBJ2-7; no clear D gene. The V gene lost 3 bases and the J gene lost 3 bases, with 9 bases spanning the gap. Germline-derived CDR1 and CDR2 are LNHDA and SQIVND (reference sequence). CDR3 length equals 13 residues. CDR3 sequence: CASSITENYEQYF. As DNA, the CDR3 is TGTGCCAGTAGTATCACTGAAAACTACGAGCAGTACTTC.

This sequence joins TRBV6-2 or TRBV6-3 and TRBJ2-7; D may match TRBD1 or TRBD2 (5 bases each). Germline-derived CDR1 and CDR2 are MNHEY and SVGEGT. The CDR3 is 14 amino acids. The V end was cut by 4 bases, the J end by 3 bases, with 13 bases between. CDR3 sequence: CASSSRDGSYEQYF. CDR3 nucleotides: TGTGCCAGCAGTTCCCGGGACGGCAGCTACGAGCAGTACTTC.

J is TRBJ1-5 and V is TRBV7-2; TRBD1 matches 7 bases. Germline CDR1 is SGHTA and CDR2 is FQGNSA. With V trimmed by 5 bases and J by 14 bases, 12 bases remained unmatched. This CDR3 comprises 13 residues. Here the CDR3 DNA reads TGTGCCAGCAGCCTAACCGGACAGGCGATGAAGCATTTT. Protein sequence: CASSLTGQAMKHF.

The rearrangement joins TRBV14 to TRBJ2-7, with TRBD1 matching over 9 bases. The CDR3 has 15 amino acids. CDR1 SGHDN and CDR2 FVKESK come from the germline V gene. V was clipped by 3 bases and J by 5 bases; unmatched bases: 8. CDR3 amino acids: CASSQGRQGVNEQYF. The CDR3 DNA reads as TGTGCCAGCAGCCAGGGGCGACAGGGGGTAAACGAGCAGTACTTC.

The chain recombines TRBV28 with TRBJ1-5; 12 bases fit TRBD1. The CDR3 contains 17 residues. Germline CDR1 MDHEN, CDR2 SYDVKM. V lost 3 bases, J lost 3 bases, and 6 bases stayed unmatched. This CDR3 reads CASSLGDRGPPNQPQHF. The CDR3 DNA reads TGTGCCAGCAGTTTGGGGGACAGGGGGCCGCCCAATCAGCCCCAGCATTTT.

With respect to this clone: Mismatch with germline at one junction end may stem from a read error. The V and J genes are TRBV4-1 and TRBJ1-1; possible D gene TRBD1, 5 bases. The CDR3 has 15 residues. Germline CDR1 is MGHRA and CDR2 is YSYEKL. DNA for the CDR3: TGCGCCAGCAGCCAAGATTGGGGCATGAACCCTGAAGCTTTCTTT. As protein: CASSQDWGMNPEAFF.